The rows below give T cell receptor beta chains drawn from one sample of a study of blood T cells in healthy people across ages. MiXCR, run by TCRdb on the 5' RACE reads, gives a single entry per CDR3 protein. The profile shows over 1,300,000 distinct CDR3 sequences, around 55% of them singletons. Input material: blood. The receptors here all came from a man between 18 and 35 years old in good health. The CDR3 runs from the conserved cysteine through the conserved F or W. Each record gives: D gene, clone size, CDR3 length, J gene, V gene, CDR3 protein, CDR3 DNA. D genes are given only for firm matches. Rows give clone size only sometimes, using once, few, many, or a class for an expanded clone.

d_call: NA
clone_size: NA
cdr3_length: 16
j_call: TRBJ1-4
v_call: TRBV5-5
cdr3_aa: CVSSWDVAGFNEKLFF
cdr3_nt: TGTGTCAGCAGCTGGGATGTCGCCGGGTTCAATGAAAAACTGTTTTTT

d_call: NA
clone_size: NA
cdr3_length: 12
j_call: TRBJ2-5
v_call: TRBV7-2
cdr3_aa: CAGGAYQETQYF
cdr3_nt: TGTGCCGGGGGAGCCTACCAAGAGACCCAGTACTTC

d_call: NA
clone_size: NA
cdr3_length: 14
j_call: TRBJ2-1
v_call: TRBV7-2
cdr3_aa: CASSLGSGMDEGFF
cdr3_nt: TGTGCCAGCAGCTTAGGGTCGGGGATGGACGAGGGGTTCTTC

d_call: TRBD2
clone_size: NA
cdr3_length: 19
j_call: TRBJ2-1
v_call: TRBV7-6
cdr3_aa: CASSPDTAGEVVPYNEQFF
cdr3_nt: TGTGCCAGCAGCCCCGACACAGCGGGAGAGGTTGTCCCCTACAATGAGCAGTTCTTC

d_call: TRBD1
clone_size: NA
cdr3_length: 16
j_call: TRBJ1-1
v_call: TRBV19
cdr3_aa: CASSIAQGGSVTEAFF
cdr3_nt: TGTGCCAGTAGTATAGCACAGGGGGGGTCGGTCACTGAAGCTTTCTTT

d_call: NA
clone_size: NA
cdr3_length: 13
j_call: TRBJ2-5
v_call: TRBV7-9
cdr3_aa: CASSLVYRNEQYF
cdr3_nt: TGTGCCAGCAGCTTAGTGTATAGGAATGAGCAGTACTTC

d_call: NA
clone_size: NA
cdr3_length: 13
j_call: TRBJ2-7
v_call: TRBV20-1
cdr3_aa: CSARDINSYEQYF
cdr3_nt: TGCAGTGCTAGAGACATAAACTCCTACGAGCAGTACTTC

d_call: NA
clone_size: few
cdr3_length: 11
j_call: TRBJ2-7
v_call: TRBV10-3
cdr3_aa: CAKQETYEQYF
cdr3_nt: TGTGCCAAACAGGAGACCTACGAGCAGTACTTC

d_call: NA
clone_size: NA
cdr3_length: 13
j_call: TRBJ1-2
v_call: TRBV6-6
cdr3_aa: CASSYYPPDGYTF
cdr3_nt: TGTGCCAGCAGTTACTATCCACCTGATGGCTACACCTTC

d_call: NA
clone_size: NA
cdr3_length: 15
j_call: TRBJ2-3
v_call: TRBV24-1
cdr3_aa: CATSEEGRITDTQYF
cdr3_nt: TGTGCCACCAGTGAAGAGGGACGGATCACAGATACGCAGTATTTT

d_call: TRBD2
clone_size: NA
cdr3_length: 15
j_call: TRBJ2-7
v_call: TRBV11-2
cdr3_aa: CASSSWTSGNYEQYF
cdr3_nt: TGTGCCAGCAGTTCCTGGACTAGCGGGAATTACGAGCAGTACTTC

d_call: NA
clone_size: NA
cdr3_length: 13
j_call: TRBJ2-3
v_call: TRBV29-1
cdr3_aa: CSVEDLAPDTQYF
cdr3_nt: TGCAGCGTTGAAGATCTAGCTCCAGATACGCAGTATTTT

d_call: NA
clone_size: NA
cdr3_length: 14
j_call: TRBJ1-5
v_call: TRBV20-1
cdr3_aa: CSARLQGGDQPQHF
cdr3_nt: TGCAGTGCTAGACTACAGGGCGGGGATCAGCCCCAGCATTTT

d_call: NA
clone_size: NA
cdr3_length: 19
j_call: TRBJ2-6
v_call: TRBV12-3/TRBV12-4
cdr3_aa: CASRAPRAGASVRANVLTF
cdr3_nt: TGTGCCAGCAGAGCTCCAAGGGCAGGGGCGTCGGTAAGGGCCAACGTCCTGACTTTC

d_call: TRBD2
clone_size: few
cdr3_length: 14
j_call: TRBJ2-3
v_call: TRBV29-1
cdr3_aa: CSVGGGEVPDTQYF
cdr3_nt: TGCAGCGTTGGGGGGGGAGAGGTCCCAGATACGCAGTATTTT

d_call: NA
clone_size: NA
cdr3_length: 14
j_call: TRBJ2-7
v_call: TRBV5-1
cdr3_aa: CASSLVTLSYEQYF
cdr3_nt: TGCGCCAGCAGCTTGGTAACACTATCCTACGAGCAGTACTTC

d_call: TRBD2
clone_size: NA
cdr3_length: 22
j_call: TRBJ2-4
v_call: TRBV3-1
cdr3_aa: CASSQEGGGSGESHVAKNIQYF
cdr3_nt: TGTGCCAGCAGCCAAGAAGGAGGGGGTAGCGGGGAATCGCACGTAGCCAAAAACATTCAGTACTTC

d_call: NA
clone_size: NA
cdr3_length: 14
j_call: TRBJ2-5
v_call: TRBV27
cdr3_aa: CASTRGDGKETQYF
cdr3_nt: TGTGCCAGCACCCGAGGGGACGGAAAAGAGACCCAGTACTTC

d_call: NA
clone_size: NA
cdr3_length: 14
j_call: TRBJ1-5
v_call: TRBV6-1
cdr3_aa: CASSEGRRGQPQHF
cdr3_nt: TGTGCCAGCAGTGAAGGGAGAAGGGGCCAGCCCCAGCATTTT

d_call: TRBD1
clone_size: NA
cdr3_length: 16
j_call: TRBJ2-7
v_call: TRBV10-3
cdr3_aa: CAISEGTGGSSYEQYF
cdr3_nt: TGTGCCATCAGTGAGGGGACAGGGGGCAGCTCCTACGAGCAGTACTTC

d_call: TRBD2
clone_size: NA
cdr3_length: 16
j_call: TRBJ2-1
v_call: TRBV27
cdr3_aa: CASSFGVGLAGARQFF
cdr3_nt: TGTGCCAGCAGTTTTGGCGTAGGACTAGCGGGAGCCCGGCAGTTCTTC

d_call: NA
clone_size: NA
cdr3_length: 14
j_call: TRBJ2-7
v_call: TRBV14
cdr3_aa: CASAAVFPSYEQYF
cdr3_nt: TGTGCCAGTGCCGCGGTTTTCCCCTCCTACGAGCAGTACTTC

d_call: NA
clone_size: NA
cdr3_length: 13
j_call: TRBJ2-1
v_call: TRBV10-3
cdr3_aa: CATKPKADNEQFF
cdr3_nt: TGTGCCACTAAGCCTAAGGCGGACAATGAGCAGTTCTTC

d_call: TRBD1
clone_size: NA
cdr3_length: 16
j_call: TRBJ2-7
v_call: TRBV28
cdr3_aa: CASSPHRDRATYEQYF
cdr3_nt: TGTGCCAGCAGTCCACACCGGGACAGGGCTACCTACGAGCAGTACTTC

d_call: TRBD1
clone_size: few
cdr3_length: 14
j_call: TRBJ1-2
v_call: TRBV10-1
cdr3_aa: CASSDRDRPYGYTF
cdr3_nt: TGCGCCAGCAGTGACCGGGACAGGCCCTATGGCTACACCTTC

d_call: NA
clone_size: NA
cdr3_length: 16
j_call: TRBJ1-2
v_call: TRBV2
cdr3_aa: CASSGNQILRGHGYTF
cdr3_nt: TGTGCCAGCAGTGGTAACCAGATCTTACGGGGTCATGGCTACACCTTC

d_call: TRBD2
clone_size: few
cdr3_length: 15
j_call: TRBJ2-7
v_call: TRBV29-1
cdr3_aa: CSVEDSGTSGYEQYF
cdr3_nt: TGCAGCGTTGAAGACTCCGGGACTAGCGGTTACGAGCAGTACTTC

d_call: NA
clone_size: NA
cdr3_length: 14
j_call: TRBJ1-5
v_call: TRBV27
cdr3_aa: CASSHSIGNQPQHF
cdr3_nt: TGTGCCAGCAGCCATTCGATCGGCAATCAGCCCCAGCATTTT

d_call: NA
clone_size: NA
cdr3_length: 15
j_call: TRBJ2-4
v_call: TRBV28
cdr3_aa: CASSSQGNPKNIQYF
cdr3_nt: TGTGCCAGCAGTTCCCAGGGAAATCCGAAAAACATTCAGTACTTC

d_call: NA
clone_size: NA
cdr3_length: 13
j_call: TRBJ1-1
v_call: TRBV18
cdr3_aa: CASSRSGYTEAFF
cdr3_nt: TGTGCCAGCTCACGTTCGGGTTACACTGAAGCTTTCTTT

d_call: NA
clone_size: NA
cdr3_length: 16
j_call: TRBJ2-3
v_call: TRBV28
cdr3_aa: CASSPFYPAYTDTQYF
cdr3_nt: TGTGCCAGCAGTCCTTTTTATCCAGCCTACACAGATACGCAGTATTTT

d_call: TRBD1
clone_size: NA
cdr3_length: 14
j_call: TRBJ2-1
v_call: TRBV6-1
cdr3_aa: CASSNRDREYEQFF
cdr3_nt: TGTGCCAGCAGTAACCGGGACAGGGAGTACGAGCAGTTCTTC

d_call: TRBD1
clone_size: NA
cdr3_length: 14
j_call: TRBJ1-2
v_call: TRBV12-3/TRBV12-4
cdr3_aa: CASSLAQGAGGYTF
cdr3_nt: TGTGCCAGCAGTTTAGCACAGGGGGCTGGTGGCTACACCTTC

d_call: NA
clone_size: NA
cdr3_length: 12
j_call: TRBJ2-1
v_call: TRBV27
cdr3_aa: CASSRNGYEQFF
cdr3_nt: TGTGCCAGCAGTCGAAACGGGTATGAGCAGTTCTTC

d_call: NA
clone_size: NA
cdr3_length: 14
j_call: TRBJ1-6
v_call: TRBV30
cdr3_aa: CAWSVTGLGSPLHF
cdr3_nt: TGTGCCTGGAGTGTAACCGGTTTAGGATCACCCCTCCACTTT

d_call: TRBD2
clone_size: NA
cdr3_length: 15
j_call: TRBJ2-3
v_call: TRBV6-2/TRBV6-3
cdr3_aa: CASVARTSGTDTQYF
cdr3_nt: TGTGCCAGCGTAGCCCGGACTAGCGGCACAGATACGCAGTATTTT

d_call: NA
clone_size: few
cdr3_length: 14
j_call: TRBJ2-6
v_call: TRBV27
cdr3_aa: CASTRDSGANVLTF
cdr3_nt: TGTGCCAGCACACGGGACTCTGGGGCCAACGTCCTGACTTTC

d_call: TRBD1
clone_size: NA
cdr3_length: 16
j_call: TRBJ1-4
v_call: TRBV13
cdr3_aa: CASSPHDKDRDEKLFF
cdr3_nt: TGTGCCAGCAGCCCCCACGATAAAGACAGGGATGAAAAACTGTTTTTT

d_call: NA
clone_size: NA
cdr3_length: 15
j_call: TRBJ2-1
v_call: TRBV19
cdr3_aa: CASSIAIGVGNEQFF
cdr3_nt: TGTGCCAGTAGTATAGCAATCGGGGTCGGCAATGAGCAGTTCTTC

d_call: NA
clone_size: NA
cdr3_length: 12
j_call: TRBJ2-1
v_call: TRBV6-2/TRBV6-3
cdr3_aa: CASSSPWDEQFF
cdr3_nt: TGTGCCAGCAGTTCCCCGTGGGATGAGCAGTTCTTC

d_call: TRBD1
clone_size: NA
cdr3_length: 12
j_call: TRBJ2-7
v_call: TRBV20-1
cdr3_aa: CSAWDRRYEQYF
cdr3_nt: TGCAGTGCTTGGGACAGGCGCTACGAGCAGTACTTC

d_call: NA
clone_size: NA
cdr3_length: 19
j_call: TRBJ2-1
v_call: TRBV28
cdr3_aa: CASSPPVQAGGRRVNEQFF
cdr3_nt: TGTGCCAGCAGTCCTCCCGTGCAGGCAGGGGGGAGGCGCGTCAATGAGCAGTTCTTC

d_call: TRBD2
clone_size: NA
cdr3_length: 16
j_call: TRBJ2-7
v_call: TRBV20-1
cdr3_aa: CSACITSGRAHYEQYF
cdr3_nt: TGCAGTGCTTGTATTACTAGCGGGAGGGCCCACTACGAGCAGTACTTC

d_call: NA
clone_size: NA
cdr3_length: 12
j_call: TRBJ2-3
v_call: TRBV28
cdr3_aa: CASSPLGYAQYF
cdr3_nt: TGTGCCAGCAGTCCATTGGGCTATGCGCAGTATTTT

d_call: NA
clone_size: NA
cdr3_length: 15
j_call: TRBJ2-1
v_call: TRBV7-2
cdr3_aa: CASSLAGTTYNEQFF
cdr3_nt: TGTGCCAGCAGCTTAGCAGGCACCACTTACAATGAGCAGTTCTTC

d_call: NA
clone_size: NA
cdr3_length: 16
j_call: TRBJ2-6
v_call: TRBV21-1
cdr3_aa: CASSRREGDGANVLTF
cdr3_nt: TGTGCCAGCAGTCGGCGGGAGGGGGATGGGGCCAACGTCCTGACTTTC

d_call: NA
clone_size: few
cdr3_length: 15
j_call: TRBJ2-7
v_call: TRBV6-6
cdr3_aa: CASSYSPTFSYEQYF
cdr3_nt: TGTGCCAGCAGTTACTCGCCCACCTTCTCCTACGAGCAGTACTTC

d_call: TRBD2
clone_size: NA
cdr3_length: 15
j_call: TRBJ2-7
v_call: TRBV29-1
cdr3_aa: CSVASSGREPYEQYF
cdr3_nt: TGCAGCGTTGCCTCTAGCGGGAGGGAACCCTACGAGCAGTACTTC

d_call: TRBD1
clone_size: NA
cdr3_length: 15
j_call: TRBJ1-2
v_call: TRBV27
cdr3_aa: CASGGGDRLQYGYTF
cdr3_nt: TGTGCCAGCGGGGGTGGGGACAGACTACAGTATGGCTACACCTTC

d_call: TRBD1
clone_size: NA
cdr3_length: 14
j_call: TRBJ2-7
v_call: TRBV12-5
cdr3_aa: CASGNTGASYEQYF
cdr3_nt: TGTGCTAGTGGTAATACAGGGGCCTCCTACGAGCAGTACTTC

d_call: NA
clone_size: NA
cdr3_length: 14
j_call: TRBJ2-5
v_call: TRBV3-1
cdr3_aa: CASSQGGEQETQYF
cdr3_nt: TGTGCCAGCAGCCAAGGCGGGGAACAAGAGACCCAGTACTTC

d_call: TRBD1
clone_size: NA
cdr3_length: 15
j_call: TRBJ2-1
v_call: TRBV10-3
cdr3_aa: CASPIGTGDHNEQFF
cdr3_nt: TGTGCCAGCCCGATAGGGACAGGGGACCACAATGAGCAGTTCTTC

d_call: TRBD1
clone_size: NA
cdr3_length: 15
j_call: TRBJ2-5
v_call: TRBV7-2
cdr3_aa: CASSVAGGAGETQYF
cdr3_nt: TGTGCCAGCAGCGTAGCAGGGGGCGCCGGAGAGACCCAGTACTTC

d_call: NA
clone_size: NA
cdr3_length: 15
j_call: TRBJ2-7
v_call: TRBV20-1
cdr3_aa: CSARDSAESSYERYF
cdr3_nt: TGCAGTGCTAGAGATAGCGCGGAGTCGAGCTACGAGCGGTACTTC

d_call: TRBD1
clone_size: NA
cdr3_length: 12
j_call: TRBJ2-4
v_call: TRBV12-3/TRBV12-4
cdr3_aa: CASSFSTGHRYF
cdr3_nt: TGTGCCAGCAGTTTTTCGACAGGGCATCGGTACTTC

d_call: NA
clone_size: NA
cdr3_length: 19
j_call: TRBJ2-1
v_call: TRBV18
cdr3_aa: CASSPPFRTNPYEYNEQFF
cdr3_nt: TGTGCCAGCTCACCACCGTTCAGGACGAACCCCTACGAATACAATGAGCAGTTCTTC

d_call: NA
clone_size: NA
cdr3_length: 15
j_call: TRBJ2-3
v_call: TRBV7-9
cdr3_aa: CASRLGNISGDTQYF
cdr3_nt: TGTGCCAGCAGGTTGGGAAACATCTCAGGGGATACGCAGTATTTT

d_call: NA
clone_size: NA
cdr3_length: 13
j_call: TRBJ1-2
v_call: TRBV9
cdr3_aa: CASSTTEYYGYTF
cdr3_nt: TGTGCCAGCAGCACCACAGAATACTATGGCTACACCTTC